The 10 T cell receptor beta chains listed next were all sequenced from one sample in a study of cytomegalovirus exposure and HLA in healthy donors. It was with 60 Vbeta and 13 Jbeta primers that the PCR ran. TCRdb keeps only in-frame clones here, not all; method: immunoSEQ multiplex PCR. The table includes under 150,000 clones, approximately 83% detected once. Sequenced: PBMCs. Receptor source: a male donor in good health and CMV-seronegative.

The rearrangement links TRBV5-1 to TRBJ1-1; 9 bases line up with TRBD1. The J segment lost 4 bases and the V segment lost 3 bases, leaving 7 bases of the junction unmatched. Germline CDR1 is SGHRS and CDR2 is YFSETQ. The CDR3 consists of 15 residues. CDR3 region: CASSSRTGESTEAFF. CDR3 nucleotides: TGCGCCAGCAGCTCGCGGACAGGGGAGAGCACTGAAGCTTTCTTT.

This rearrangement joins TRBV7-3 to TRBJ2-1, with 10 nucleotides matching TRBD2. With 2 bases clipped from V and 4 bases from J, the junction kept 8 bases outside the gene matches. The CDR3 totals 17 residues. CDR1 is SGHTA, CDR2 FQGTGA, per germline. CDR3 loop: CASSLSSVAGGYNEQFF. DNA for the CDR3: TGTGCCAGCAGCTTATCCTCAGTAGCGGGAGGATACAATGAGCAGTTCTTC.

This chain uses TRBV11-1 with TRBJ2-7; TRBD2 might be the D (6 bases). CDR3 length: 14 amino acids. Germline CDR1 is SGHAT and CDR2 is FQDESV (reference sequence). Trimming cost V 5 bases and J 0 bases, with 11 bases left between them. The CDR3 DNA reads TGTGCCAGCAGCCTGGCGGGGATCTCCTACGAGCAGTACTTC. The encoded protein is CASSLAGISYEQYF.

This clone has a handful of counts. The rearrangement links TRBV10-1 to TRBJ2-5; D may be TRBD1 (6 bases). Germline V gene lookup returns CDR1 WNHNN and CDR2 SYGVQD (reference sequence). Trimming cost V 6 bases and J 1 base, with 12 bases left between them. This CDR3 is built from 14 residues. CDR3 coding DNA: TGCGCCAGCAGAGAACAGGGATGCCAAGAGACCCAGTACTTC. Protein: CASREQGCQETQYF.

This clone appeared a few times. J is TRBJ2-7 and V is TRBV7-9; 7 bases fit TRBD2. CDR1 is SEHNR, CDR2 FQNEAQ, per germline (reference sequence). Trimming removed 6 bases from V and 5 bases from J; junction bases left unmatched: 22. The CDR3 consists of 18 residues. The CDR3 DNA reads TGTGCCAGCAGTTCCGGGACCACGAGGAGCGGGAACATCCACGAGCAGTACTTC. This translates into CASSSGTTRSGNIHEQYF.

The V call is TRBV30, the J call TRBJ1-5, with D possibly TRBD1 on 5 matching bases. The CDR3 is 13 amino acids. CDR1 and CDR2 (germline): GTSNPN, SVGIG (reference sequence). Trimming removed 2 bases from V and 5 bases from J, with 10 bases in between. CDR3: CAWSWTLDQPQHF. As DNA, the CDR3 is TGTGCCTGGAGTTGGACACTCGATCAGCCCCAGCATTTT. Full variable domain (rest looked up from reference TRBV30 and TRBJ1-5): SQTIHQWPATLVQPVGSPLSLECTVEGTSNPNLYWYRQAAGRGLQLLFYSVGIGQISSEVPQNLSASRPQDRQFILSSKKLLLSDSGFYLCAWSWTLDQPQHFGDGTRLSIL.

As DNA, the CDR3 is TGCGCCAGCAGCTTGGGAGGACAGGGTGGGACAGATACGCAGTATTTT. Protein: CASSLGGQGGTDTQYF. The rearrangement uses TRBV5-1 and TRBJ2-3, with TRBD1 identical over 8 bases. Germline CDR1 SGHRS, CDR2 YFSETQ. This CDR3 spans 16 amino acids. Germline trimming cut 0 bases from V and 3 bases from J; bases unmatched to any gene: 6.

The CDR3 loop is CASSLGGIDEQFF. CDR3 nucleotide sequence: TGCGCCAGCAGCCTCGGCGGGATCGATGAGCAGTTCTTC. The chain recombines TRBV4-3 with TRBJ2-1, with D perhaps TRBD2 (6 bases). The CDR3 sequence is 13 residues long. The germline gives CDR1 LGHNA, CDR2 YSLEER. The V end lost 4 bases, the J end lost 8 bases, and 12 bases lay between the germline ends.

The sample holds one count of this clone. The V call is TRBV27, the J call TRBJ2-7, with 15 bases lining up with TRBD2. CDR3 length: 19 amino acids. The trim removed 2 bases at V and 3 bases at J, leaving 11 bases unmatched. From germline, CDR1 is MNHEY and CDR2 SMNVEV (reference sequence). The CDR3 protein is CASSLTGTSGRPFLYEQYF. The CDR3 DNA follows: TGTGCCAGCAGTTTAACCGGGACTAGCGGGAGGCCTTTCCTCTACGAGCAGTACTTC.

V gene TRBV19 combines with J gene TRBJ2-5; D is possibly TRBD1 (5 bases). V lost 1 base, J lost 1 base, and 7 bases lay in between. Per germline, CDR1 LNHDA and CDR2 SQIVND (reference sequence). The CDR3 covers 14 residues. The CDR3 loop reads CASSIGTSQETQYF. CDR3 nucleotides: TGTGCCAGTAGTATAGGGACAAGCCAAGAGACCCAGTACTTC.